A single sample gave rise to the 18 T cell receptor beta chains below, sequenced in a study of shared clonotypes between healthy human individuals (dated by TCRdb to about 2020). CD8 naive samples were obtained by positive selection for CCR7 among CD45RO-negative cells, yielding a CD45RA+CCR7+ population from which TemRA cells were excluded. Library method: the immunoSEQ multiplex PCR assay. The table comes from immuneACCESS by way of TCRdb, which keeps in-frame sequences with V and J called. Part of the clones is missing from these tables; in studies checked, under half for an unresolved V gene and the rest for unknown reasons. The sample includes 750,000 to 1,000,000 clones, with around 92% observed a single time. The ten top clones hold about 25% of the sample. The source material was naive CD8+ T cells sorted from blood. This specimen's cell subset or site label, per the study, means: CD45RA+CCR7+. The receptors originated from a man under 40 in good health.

The CDR3 coding sequence is TGTGCCAGTAGTATAGATCCAGTGAATAGCAATCAGCCCCAGCATTTT. Protein sequence: CASSIDPVNSNQPQHF. The rearrangement joins TRBV19 to TRBJ1-5; no definite D call. CDR3 length: 16 amino acids. The germline CDR1 and CDR2 sequences are LNHDA and SQIVND (reference sequence). V was clipped by 0 bases and J by 0 bases, with 9 bases between them.

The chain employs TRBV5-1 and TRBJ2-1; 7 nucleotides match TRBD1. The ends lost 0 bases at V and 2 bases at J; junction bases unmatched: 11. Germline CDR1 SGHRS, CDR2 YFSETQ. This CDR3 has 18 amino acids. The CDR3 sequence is CASSLDPLGGITYNEQFF. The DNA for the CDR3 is TGCGCCAGCAGCTTGGACCCCCTAGGGGGCATTACCTACAATGAGCAGTTCTTC.

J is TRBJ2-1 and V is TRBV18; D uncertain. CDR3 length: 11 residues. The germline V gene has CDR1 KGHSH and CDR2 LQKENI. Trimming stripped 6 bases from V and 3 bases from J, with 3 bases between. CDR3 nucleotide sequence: TGTGCCAGCTCGGACTACAATGAGCAGTTCTTC. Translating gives CASSDYNEQFF.

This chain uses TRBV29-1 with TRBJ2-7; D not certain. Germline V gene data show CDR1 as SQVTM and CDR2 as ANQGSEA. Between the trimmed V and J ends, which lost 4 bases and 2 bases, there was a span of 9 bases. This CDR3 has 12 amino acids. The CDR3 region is CSVGAATYEQYF. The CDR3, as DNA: TGCAGCGTTGGGGCAGCGACCTACGAGCAGTACTTC.

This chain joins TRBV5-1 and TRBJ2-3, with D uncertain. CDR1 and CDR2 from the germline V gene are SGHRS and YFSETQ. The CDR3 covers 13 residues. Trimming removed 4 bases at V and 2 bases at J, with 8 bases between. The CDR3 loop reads CASSPENTDTQYF. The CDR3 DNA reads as TGCGCCAGCAGCCCGGAAAACACAGATACGCAGTATTTT.

The CDR3 is CASSPGQVGSYEQYF. The CDR3 DNA is TGTGCCAGCAGCCCCGGACAGGTTGGATCCTACGAGCAGTACTTC. V usage is TRBV28 and J usage is TRBJ2-7; 7 bases align to TRBD1. Trimming at V came to 6 bases and at J to 1 base, leaving 9 bases not matched to a gene. Germline CDR1 reads MDHEN; CDR2 reads SYDVKM. This CDR3 comprises 15 residues.

The CDR3 protein is CASNTRAKEIQETQYF. DNA of the CDR3: TGTGCCAGCAATACTCGGGCCAAGGAGATACAAGAGACCCAGTACTTC. The V gene is TRBV2, the J gene TRBJ2-5; D not certain. The germline V gene encodes CDR1 SNHLY and CDR2 FYNNEI. The V end lost 7 bases, the J end lost 2 bases, and 20 bases lay between the germline ends. The CDR3 consists of 16 residues.

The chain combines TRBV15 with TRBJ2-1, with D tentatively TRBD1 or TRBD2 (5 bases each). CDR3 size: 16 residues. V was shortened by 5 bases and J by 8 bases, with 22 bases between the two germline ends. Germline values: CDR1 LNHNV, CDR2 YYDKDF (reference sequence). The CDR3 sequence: CATSFRGEQVVDEQFF. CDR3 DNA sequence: TGTGCCACCAGCTTCAGAGGGGAGCAGGTTGTAGATGAGCAGTTCTTC.

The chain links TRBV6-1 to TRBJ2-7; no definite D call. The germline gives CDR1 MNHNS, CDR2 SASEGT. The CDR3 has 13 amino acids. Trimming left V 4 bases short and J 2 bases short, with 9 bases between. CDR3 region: CASSVSVTYEQYF. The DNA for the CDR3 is TGTGCCAGCAGTGTCAGTGTTACCTACGAGCAGTACTTC.

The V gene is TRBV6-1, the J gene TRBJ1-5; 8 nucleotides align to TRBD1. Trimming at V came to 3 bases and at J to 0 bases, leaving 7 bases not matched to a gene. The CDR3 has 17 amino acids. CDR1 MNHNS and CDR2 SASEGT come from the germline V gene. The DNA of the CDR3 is TGTGCCAGCAGTGACAGGACAGGGCGATATAGCAATCAGCCCCAGCATTTT. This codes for CASSDRTGRYSNQPQHF.

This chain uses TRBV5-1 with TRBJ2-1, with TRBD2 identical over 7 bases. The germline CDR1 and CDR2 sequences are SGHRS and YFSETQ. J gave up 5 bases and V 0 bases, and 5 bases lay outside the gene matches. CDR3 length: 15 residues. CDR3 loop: CASSLAASGDNEQFF. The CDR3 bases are TGCGCCAGCAGCTTGGCGGCTAGCGGTGACAATGAGCAGTTCTTC.

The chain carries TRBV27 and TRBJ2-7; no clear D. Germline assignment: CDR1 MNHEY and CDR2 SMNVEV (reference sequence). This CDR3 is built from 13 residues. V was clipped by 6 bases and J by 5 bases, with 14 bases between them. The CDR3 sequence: CASSGFGRHEQYF. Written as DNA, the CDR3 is TGTGCCAGCAGCGGGTTTGGTCGGCACGAGCAGTACTTC.

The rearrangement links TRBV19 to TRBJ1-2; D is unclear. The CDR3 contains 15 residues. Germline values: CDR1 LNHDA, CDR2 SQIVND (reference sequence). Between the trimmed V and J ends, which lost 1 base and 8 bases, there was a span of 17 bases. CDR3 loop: CASSIGLTRREGYTF. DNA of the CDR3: TGTGCCAGTAGTATAGGGCTCACCCGAAGAGAGGGCTACACCTTC.

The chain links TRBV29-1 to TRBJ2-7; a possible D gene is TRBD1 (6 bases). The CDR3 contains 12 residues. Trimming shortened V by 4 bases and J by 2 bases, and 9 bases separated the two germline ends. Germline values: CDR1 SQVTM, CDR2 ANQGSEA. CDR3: CSVAQGAYEQYF. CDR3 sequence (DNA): TGCAGCGTTGCACAGGGAGCCTACGAGCAGTACTTC.

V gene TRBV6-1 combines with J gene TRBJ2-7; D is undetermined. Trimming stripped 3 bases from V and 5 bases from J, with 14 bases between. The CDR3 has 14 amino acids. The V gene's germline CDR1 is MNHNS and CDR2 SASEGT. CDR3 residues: CASSEYRFGNEQYF. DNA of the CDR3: TGTGCCAGCAGTGAGTATAGGTTTGGTAACGAGCAGTACTTC.

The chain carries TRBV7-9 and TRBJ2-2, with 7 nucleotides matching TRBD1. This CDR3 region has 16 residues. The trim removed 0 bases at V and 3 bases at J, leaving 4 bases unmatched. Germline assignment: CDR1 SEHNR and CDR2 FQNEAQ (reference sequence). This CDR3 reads CASSLARDSYTGELFF. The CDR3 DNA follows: TGTGCCAGCAGCTTAGCCCGGGACAGCTACACCGGGGAGCTGTTTTTT.

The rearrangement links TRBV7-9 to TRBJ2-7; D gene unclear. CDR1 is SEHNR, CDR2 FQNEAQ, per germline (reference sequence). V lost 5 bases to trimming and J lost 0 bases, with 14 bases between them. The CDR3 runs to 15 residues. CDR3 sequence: CASSPDRTFSYEQYF. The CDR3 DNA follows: TGTGCCAGCAGCCCTGATAGAACCTTCTCCTACGAGCAGTACTTC.

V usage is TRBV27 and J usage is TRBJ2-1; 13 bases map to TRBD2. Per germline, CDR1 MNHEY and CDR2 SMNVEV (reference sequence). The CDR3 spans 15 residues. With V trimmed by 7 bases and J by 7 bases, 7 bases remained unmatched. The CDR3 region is CASTLGTSGTNEQFF. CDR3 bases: TGTGCCAGCACCTTAGGGACTAGCGGGACAAATGAGCAGTTCTTC.